This T cell receptor (beta chain) is drawn from a study of shared clonotypes between healthy human individuals. Study-level findings and limits: Some naive CD4 clonotypes, roughly 4.7%, turned up in common across four donors. Limited genetic and exposure-history diversity came from having few donors. At large depth, rarefaction still showed sorted-subset sequencing to be incomplete.

On this clone itself: Its antigen remains unidentified.

On sorted subsets, replicate PCRs used about 180 ng DNA, or 27,000 or so T cell genomes. Here immunoSEQ multiplex PCR was the method, and the copy in TCRdb shows in-frame clones only, minus some. The sample has around 700,000 clones; approximately 74% are singletons. V was clipped by 6 bases and J by 3 bases; unmatched bases: 12. The V gene's germline CDR1 is SQVTM and CDR2 ANQGSEA. The CDR3 length is 15 residues. Sequenced material: memory CD4+ T cells sorted from blood. Sample subset: CD45RA-negative fraction. This clonotype originated in a woman aged 25-40 years in good health. The chain employs TRBV29-1 and TRBJ2-3; TRBD2 agrees at 7 bases. In DNA, the CDR3 is TGCAGCGTGATTGGGGAGGGAGGGCCGACAGATACGCAGTATTTT. Translated, it gives CSVIGEGGPTDTQYF.